The clone carrying this T cell receptor beta chain came up many times. Its antigen is as yet unknown. These data are taken from a study of CD8 T cells in ankylosing spondylitis. With molecular barcodes, quantitative 5'-RACE was used to make the TCR beta libraries. TCRdb re-called the 5' RACE reads with MiXCR, one entry per CDR3 protein. The sample includes fewer than 250,000 distinct CDR3 sequences, over 9.5% of them seen just once. Study-level results: Disease-linked clones were found to be CD8+ and relatively rare in peripheral blood. Disease-linked clones were reportedly significantly enriched in matched ankylosing spondylitis synovial fluid. A TCR beta motif made of several highly homologous variants seemed typical of ankylosing spondylitis blood.

The ends lost 3 bases at V and 2 bases at J; junction bases unmatched: 15. The V gene's germline CDR1 is KGHDR and CDR2 SFDVKD. CDR3 length: 19 amino acids. The source material was blood, either unsorted or a sorted T cell fraction (not recorded which). This receptor was taken from a male donor with ankylosing spondylitis or in good health (not recorded which). The genes are TRBV24-1 and TRBJ1-1, with 9 positions matching TRBD1. CDR3 loop: CATSDPLTGTGMLNTEAFF. The CDR3 DNA reads TGTGCCACCAGTGATCCCCTGACCGGGACAGGGATGCTTAACACTGAAGCTTTCTTT.